The TCR beta chain under discussion was sequenced for a study of molecular identifiers for immune sequencing clone quantification. Germline V CDR1 and CDR2: DFQATT, SNEGSKA (reference sequence). V lost 0 bases and J 3 bases, leaving 18 bases between the germline ends. The CDR3 covers 16 residues. TCRdb re-derived calls from the PCR reads in MiXCR, one entry per CDR3 protein. The profile shows several thousand distinct CDR3 sequences, approximately 31% of them singletons. Sequencing was performed on naive CD8+ T cells from blood, with Jurkat cell RNA spiked in. Subset: FACS-sorted CD8+CD4-CCR7+CD45RA+ naive T cells. The chain recombines TRBV20-1 with TRBJ2-7, with D possibly being TRBD2 (5 bases). The source of this sequence is a human donor in good health. Some libraries in this study had Jurkat cell RNA spiked in. The CDR3 spells CSARENGKGVLYEQYF. DNA for the CDR3: TGCAGTGCTAGAGAGAACGGGAAGGGAGTTCTCTACGAGCAGTACTTC.